This TCR beta chain stems from a study of patients and donors after allogeneic stem cell transplantation (dated by TCRdb to the early 2020s). Library generation was performed with RT-PCR. This sample was sequenced with a NextSeq 550. TCRdb trimmed the raw reads at Q25, called clones with MiXCR and kept productive beta chains. Every distinct CDR3 protein forms one entry, paired with its most common genes and DNA. The sample includes fewer than 250,000 distinct CDR3 sequences, with 13% to 15% observed a single time. The top ten clones comprise under 14% of the sample. V is pruned by 7 bases and J by 4 bases, leaving 14 bases of the junction without a gene match. From the cysteine through the phenylalanine, the CDR3 covers 17 amino acids. The kept DNA is CDR3 alone, 51 bases in frame from the first base. The germline V gene encodes CDR1 SNHLY and CDR2 FYNNEI. This clonotype has ten or more counts. Its antigen has not been determined. No quality values exist for individual bases; no much larger clone is one base distant.

The TCR comes from a human donor who was either an allogeneic HSCT recipient or a stem cell or donor lymphocyte infusion donor (not recorded which). It is not recorded whose cells these are; they may come from a transplant donor. Input material: blood, either unsorted or a sorted T cell fraction (not recorded which). Recombination joined TRBV2 with TRBJ2-2; TRBD2 fits 8 bases in the junction. The nucleotides are TGTGCCAGCACCCCCGGGACTAGAAGTCCGGGCACCGGGGAGCTGTTTTTT. It codes for CASTPGTRSPGTGELFF.